This T cell receptor beta chain is from a study of vaccination effects on CD4 cells after COVID-19. Comments on this clone: What it binds is not known.

Expansion with viral peptide pools was applied to antigen-specific CD4+ T cells by the ViraFEST assay prior to sequencing. An approximately 10-day culture period preceded the isolation of CD4+ T cells. Each person got two doses of an mRNA SARS-CoV-2 vaccine, BNT162b2 or mRNA-1273. The table came from immunoSEQ multiplex PCR; TCRdb's copy has only in-frame clones and leaves some out. In the table there are about 22,000 clones, 60% to 75% of which are singletons. The sequence was collected from a human donor who received a COVID-19 vaccine. Here the sequenced sample was CD4+ T cells from PBMCs cultured with HCoV-NL63 spike peptides, taken after COVID-19 vaccination.

The CDR3 spells CASDPQGAGTEAFF. As DNA, the CDR3 is TGTGCCAGCGACCCCCAGGGGGCAGGAACTGAAGCTTTCTTT. The V gene is TRBV2, the J gene TRBJ1-1; the match to TRBD1 covers 8 bases. CDR3 length: 14 amino acids. Per the germline V gene, CDR1 is SNHLY and CDR2 is FYNNEI. The junction had 10 bases not matched to a gene; V was cut back by 8 bases and J by 5 bases.